The 3 T cell receptor beta chains given below trace back to one sample, sequenced in a study of blood T cell repertoires in COVID-19. Generated by immunoSEQ multiplex PCR, the TCRdb table keeps only in-frame clones and is missing some. The sample records about 120,000 clones, less than 80% being singletons. Sequenced material: peripheral blood. These receptors were obtained from a man aged 45-60 years with acute or convalescent COVID-19.

V gene TRBV7-2 combines with J gene TRBJ1-3; weak D call: TRBD1 (5 bases). V was clipped by 8 bases and J by 2 bases, with 13 bases between them. CDR1 is SGHTA, CDR2 FQGNSA, per germline. The CDR3 contains 14 residues. CDR3 coding DNA: TGTGCCAGCCAAGCGGGGGGGGCTGGAAACACCATATATTTT. This sequence encodes CASQAGGAGNTIYF.

The chain recombines TRBV5-1 with TRBJ2-5; 14 bases line up with TRBD2. Trimming cost V 1 base and J 7 bases; bases outside gene matches: 9. This CDR3 spans 17 amino acids. Germline values: CDR1 SGHRS, CDR2 YFSETQ. CDR3 coding DNA: TGCGCCAGCAGCTTGCAGACCGGGACTAGCGGGAGAGGGACCCAGTACTTC. It codes for CASSLQTGTSGRGTQYF.

The chain combines TRBV24-1 with TRBJ2-4, with D tentatively TRBD1 (5 bases). CDR3 length: 16 residues. Germline V CDR1 and CDR2: KGHDR, SFDVKD. V lost 0 bases and J lost 6, with 14 bases in between. The CDR3 coding sequence is TGTGCCACCAGTGATTTGCCCTGGGCTAGGGGAAACATTCAGTACTTC. Amino acid sequence: CATSDLPWARGNIQYF.